This TCR beta chain was sequenced in a study of CD8+CD57+ T cells in acquired aplastic anemia. The CDR3 consists of 17 residues. V lost 0 bases to trimming and J lost 5 bases; unmatched junction nucleotides: 6. Germline V gene data show CDR1 as SNHLY and CDR2 as FYNNEI. Concerning this clonotype itself: Its target is unknown.

Study findings and constraints: Sharing between patients and controls was observed for roughly 29 CD8+ CDR3 sequences.

TCR beta VDJ and CDR3 profiles were obtained from a genomic DNA template. MiXCR, applied by TCRdb to the reads, yields one record per CDR3 protein. The sample yields 200,000 to 250,000 distinct CDR3 sequences, about half seen once. All sequencing subjects had displayed CD8+CD57+ cell expansion on flow cytometry. Sequenced material: sorted CD4+, CD8+, or CD8+CD57+ T cells (not recorded which) from PBMCs. This receptor was taken from a human donor with aplastic anemia. The chain recombines TRBV2 with TRBJ2-5, with TRBD2 matching over 13 bases. The CDR3 region has the DNA TGTGCCAGCAGTGAAGCCTTACTAGCGGGGGGGCGTGAGACCCAGTACTTC. Its translation is CASSEALLAGGRETQYF.